This T cell receptor beta chain comes out of a study of T cells of healthy individuals (dated by TCRdb to the late 2010s). As regards this clonotype: Which antigen it targets is not known. Base qualities are not recorded, but no much larger clone differs from it by a single base.

The CDR3 measures 13 amino acids from cysteine to phenylalanine. Only CDR3 DNA is held: 39 bases, read in frame from base 1. After removal of 4 bases from V and 8 bases from J, the junction retains 8 bases not matched to a gene. The germline V gene (reference sequence) provides CDR1 GTSNPN and CDR2 SVGIG. The library came from 5' RACE. TCRdb shows the sequencer as Illumina MiSeq. TCRdb trimmed public reads at Q25 via fastp, called clones via MiXCR and kept in-frame beta chains. When rows share a CDR3 protein, they turn into one entry using the most common DNA and genes. The sample records tens of thousands of distinct CDR3 sequences, approximately 4.8% of which are singletons. Of the sample, roughly 7.6% falls within the top ten clones.

This TCR derives from a female donor in good health. The chain is encoded by TRBV30 joined to TRBJ2-3, with 8 bases in between that match TRBD2. The DNA sequence reads TGTGCCTGGACGGGAGGGCCCTTCGGTACGCAGTATTTT. It translates as CAWTGGPFGTQYF. Full variable domain (CDR3 extended with the reference TRBV30 and TRBJ2-3 proteins): SQTIHQWPATLVQPVGSPLSLECTVEGTSNPNLYWYRQAAGRGLQLLFYSVGIGQISSEVPQNLSASRPQDRQFILSSKKLLLSDSGFYLCAWTGGPFGTQYFGPGTRLTVL.